The clone carrying this TCR beta chain was seen once. Every subset's genomic DNA went evenly onto several immunoSEQ plates. Data came from immunoSEQ multiplex PCR; TCRdb stores just in-frame clones and leaves some out. The data contain around 370,000 clones, roughly 96% of them singletons. This CDR3 has 17 residues. Per the germline V gene, CDR1 is LGHNA and CDR2 is YNFKEQ. V was clipped by 2 bases and J by 4 bases; unmatched bases: 7. The record originates from a study of shared clonotypes between healthy human individuals. Overall study: The study enrolled a couple of women and a few men aged 18 to 49.

This TCR was recovered from a young man in good health. What was sequenced was memory CD8+ T cells sorted from blood. Subset described: CD45RO+ cells pooled with CCR7-negative TemRA cells. The chain combines TRBV4-2 with TRBJ2-3; TRBD2 matches 12 bases. CDR3 protein: CASSQTLTSGSSDTQYF. In DNA form, the CDR3 reads TGTGCCAGCAGCCAAACCCTGACTAGCGGGAGCTCAGATACGCAGTATTTT.